The 31 T cell receptor beta chains reported below all come from one sample, sequenced in a study of cytomegalovirus exposure and HLA in healthy donors. Primers included in the PCR were 60 Vbeta and 13 Jbeta primers. Clones were read by immunoSEQ multiplex PCR, and TCRdb kept only the in-frame ones, dropping some. The sample has approximately 160,000 clones, 84% seen once; the top ten hold 4.8%. The sequencing sample was made of PBMCs. Every receptor here comes from a girl aged 10-17 years in good health and CMV-seropositive.

The chain has TRBV6-1 and TRBJ2-3; D is unclear. CDR3 length equals 15 residues. V gave up 4 bases and J gave up 6 bases, with 17 bases separating them. The germline gives CDR1 MNHNS, CDR2 SASEGT. As DNA, the CDR3 is TGTGCCAGCAGTGTTCCCGGGTTGGCTTCGGATACGCAGTATTTT. This encodes CASSVPGLASDTQYF.

The V and J genes are TRBV4-2 and TRBJ2-4; D is perhaps TRBD2 (5 bases). CDR1 and CDR2 (germline): LGHNA, YNFKEQ. This CDR3 region has 14 residues. V lost 0 bases, J lost 7 bases, and 10 bases lay in between. CDR3 DNA sequence: TGTGCCAGCAGCCAAGATCGGGATAGCAACATTCAGTACTTC. Protein product: CASSQDRDSNIQYF.

This chain connects TRBV12-5 to TRBJ1-2, with 9 bases matching TRBD1. With V trimmed by 0 bases and J by 4 bases, 3 bases remained unmatched. CDR3 length equals 15 residues. CDR1 and CDR2 from the germline V gene are LGHNT and FRNRAP. As DNA, the CDR3 is TGTGCTAGTGGTTTGGTTCGGGACAGGGTCTATGGCTACACCTTC. Translation gives CASGLVRDRVYGYTF.

This chain connects TRBV2 to TRBJ1-2, with 7 positions matching TRBD1. J was trimmed by 3 bases and V by 6 bases; bases with no gene match: 10. Germline V CDR1 and CDR2: SNHLY, FYNNEI. The CDR3 spans 15 residues. CDR3 coding DNA: TGTGCCAGCAGAATAGGGACCAGGGGGGACTATGGCTACACCTTC. This gives the protein CASRIGTRGDYGYTF.

This rearrangement joins TRBV5-1 to TRBJ2-7; tentatively, D is TRBD2 (6 bases). Germline-derived CDR1 and CDR2 are SGHRS and YFSETQ. V was cut by 1 base and J by 7 bases, with 9 bases left in between. The CDR3 is 12 residues long. The CDR3 protein is CASSLYGGEQYF. CDR3 DNA: TGCGCCAGCAGCTTGTACGGAGGGGAGCAGTACTTC.

The V call is TRBV7-6, the J call TRBJ2-6, with D unresolved. V was cut by 0 bases and J by 2 bases, with 8 bases left in between. Germline CDR1 is SGHVS and CDR2 is FNYEAQ. CDR3 length equals 16 residues. Written as DNA, the CDR3 is TGTGCCAGCAGCTTAGCGGCCGCCCCTGGGGCCAACGTCCTGACTTTC. It yields the protein CASSLAAAPGANVLTF.

V gene TRBV6-5 combines with J gene TRBJ2-3, with 9 bases aligning to TRBD2. With V trimmed by 6 bases and J by 7 bases, 5 bases remained unmatched. The CDR3 is 13 residues long. Germline CDR1 and CDR2: MNHEY and SVGAGI. CDR3 bases: TGTGCCAGCAGCCCTAGCGGGGCTAATACGCAGTATTTT. This codes for CASSPSGANTQYF.

This chain joins TRBV2 and TRBJ2-1, with D maybe TRBD2 (6 bases). Trimming took off 8 bases at V and 7 bases at J, with 18 bases between the two ends. The CDR3 runs to 14 residues. Germline CDR1 is SNHLY and CDR2 is FYNNEI. CDR3 residues: CASAPTRGKNEQFF. The CDR3 DNA reads as TGTGCCAGCGCACCCACCCGGGGGAAAAATGAGCAGTTCTTC. The full variable domain, rest sourced from reference TRBV2 and TRBJ2-1, is EPEVTQTPSHQVTQMGQEVILRCVPISNHLYFYWYRQILGQKVEFLVSFYNNEISEKSEIFDDQFSVERPDGSNFTLKIRSTKLEDSAMYFCASAPTRGKNEQFFGPGTRLTVL.

This clone was recorded once. J is TRBJ1-5 and V is TRBV4-1, with D possibly matching TRBD1 (5 bases). This CDR3 spans 16 amino acids. From germline, CDR1 is MGHRA and CDR2 YSYEKL. Trimming took off 1 base at V and 6 bases at J, with 16 bases between the two ends. In DNA form, the CDR3 reads TGCGCCAGCAGCCAAGGGCGGAGGGGAGGTTCTCAGCCCCAGCATTTT. This codes for CASSQGRRGGSQPQHF.

The rearrangement joins TRBV30 to TRBJ1-5; D call uncertain. Germline V CDR1 and CDR2: GTSNPN, SVGIG (reference sequence). V lost 0 bases and J 9 bases, leaving 12 bases between the germline ends. The length of the CDR3 is 13 residues. The CDR3 region is CAWSVLTEMPQHF. CDR3 in DNA: TGTGCCTGGAGTGTACTTACCGAAATGCCCCAGCATTTT.

The rearrangement uses TRBV7-2 and TRBJ2-7; 9 nucleotides match TRBD2. In germline, CDR1 is SGHTA, CDR2 FQGNSA. V shed 1 base and J 3 bases; nucleotides not matched to a gene: 7. The CDR3 consists of 16 residues. CDR3 DNA sequence: TGTGCCAGCAGCTTAGTCGGCGGGGGGGCCGGCTACGAGCAGTACTTC. Its translation: CASSLVGGGAGYEQYF. Variable domain in full (rest from reference TRBV7-2 and TRBJ2-7): GAGVSQSPSNKVTEKGKDVELRCDPISGHTALYWYRQSLGQGLEFLIYFQGNSAPDKSGLPSDRFSAERTGGSVSTLTIQRTQQEDSAVYLCASSLVGGGAGYEQYFGPGTRLTVT.

This chain joins TRBV5-1 and TRBJ1-1; D is undetermined. CDR3 length: 15 amino acids. V was clipped by 4 bases and J by 5 bases, with 18 bases between them. Germline V gives CDR1 SGHRS, CDR2 YFSETQ. CDR3 sequence: CASSPFGRVGTEAFF. The CDR3 DNA reads as TGCGCCAGCAGCCCATTCGGGAGGGTCGGTACTGAAGCTTTCTTT. Full variable domain (rest looked up from reference TRBV5-1 and TRBJ1-1): KAGVTQTPRYLIKTRGQQVTLSCSPISGHRSVSWYQQTPGQGLQFLFEYFSETQRNKGNFPGRFSGRQFSNSRSEMNVSTLELGDSALYLCASSPFGRVGTEAFFGQGTRLTVV.

The chain has TRBV6-5 and TRBJ2-7; TRBD2 matches 12 bases. J lost 3 bases, V lost 5 bases, and 2 bases had no gene match. CDR1 and CDR2 from the germline V gene are MNHEY and SVGAGI. This CDR3 is 14 amino acids long. The CDR3 loop is CASSRTSGVYEQYF. The CDR3 bases are TGTGCCAGCAGTCGGACTAGCGGGGTCTACGAGCAGTACTTC.

This clone has more than one count but fewer than ten. This chain links TRBV10-3 with TRBJ2-5, with 8 positions matching TRBD1. CDR3 size: 13 residues. The ends lost 8 bases at V and 0 bases at J; junction bases unmatched: 2. The germline gives CDR1 ENHRY, CDR2 SYGVKD. CDR3 region: CAIGGQDQETQYF. CDR3 DNA sequence: TGTGCCATCGGGGGACAGGACCAAGAGACCCAGTACTTC.

The rearrangement uses TRBV5-1 and TRBJ1-5, with D perhaps matching TRBD1 (6 bases). The CDR3 spans 15 residues. With 2 bases removed from V and 4 bases from J, the gap between germline ends came to 13 bases. CDR1 is SGHRS and CDR2 is YFSETQ in the germline V gene. The CDR3 DNA sequence: TGCGCCAGCAGCTTCTCAGGGACAAAGAATCAGCCCCAGCATTTT. The encoded protein is CASSFSGTKNQPQHF.

This clone was observed a handful of times. This sequence joins TRBV6-1 and TRBJ1-1, with a possible D match to TRBD1 (5 bases). CDR1 is MNHNS, CDR2 SASEGT, per germline. Trimming shortened V by 3 bases and J by 1 base, and 12 bases separated the two germline ends. This CDR3 region has 15 residues. This CDR3 is CASSEGQVRNTEAFF. For the CDR3, the DNA is TGTGCCAGCAGTGAGGGGCAGGTCAGGAACACTGAAGCTTTCTTT.

The rearrangement links TRBV6-5 to TRBJ2-5; D might be TRBD1 (6 bases). V lost 2 bases, J lost 4 bases, and 14 bases lay in between. The germline CDR1 and CDR2 sequences are MNHEY and SVGAGI. The CDR3 has 15 residues. CDR3 sequence reads: CASSYIQGLLETQYF. The CDR3, as DNA: TGTGCCAGCAGTTACATTCAGGGGTTGTTAGAGACCCAGTACTTC.

The chain is built from TRBV6-1 and TRBJ1-1, with 8 bases lining up with TRBD1. J lost 5 bases, V lost 4 bases, and 6 bases had no gene match. This CDR3 region has 14 residues. Germline V gene data show CDR1 as MNHNS and CDR2 as SASEGT. The chain's CDR3 is CASSAQGDYTEAFF. The CDR3 nucleotides are TGTGCCAGCAGTGCACAGGGGGATTATACTGAAGCTTTCTTT.

V usage is TRBV7-3 and J usage is TRBJ2-7; TRBD1 matches at 7 bases. The CDR3 runs 14 residues. From germline, CDR1 is SGHTA and CDR2 FQGTGA. After removal of 5 bases from V and 2 bases from J, the junction contained 6 bases not matched to a gene. CDR3 loop: CASSPRQGAYEQYF. CDR3 in DNA: TGTGCCAGCAGCCCAAGACAGGGCGCCTACGAGCAGTACTTC.

V and J are TRBV10-1 and TRBJ2-1; 8 bases are a match to TRBD1. Germline CDR1 reads WNHNN; CDR2 reads SYGVQD (reference sequence). The CDR3 has 16 amino acids. The V gene end was trimmed by 5 bases and the J gene end by 0 bases; junction bases not matched to a gene: 6. In DNA, the CDR3 is TGCGCCAGCAGTACGACAGGGGTGGGCTCCTACAATGAGCAGTTCTTC. Residues: CASSTTGVGSYNEQFF.

The V call is TRBV14, the J call TRBJ2-3, with a possible D match to TRBD1 (6 bases). The CDR3 sequence is 15 residues long. The germline gives CDR1 SGHDN, CDR2 FVKESK. Trimming pared 0 bases from V and 1 base from J, leaving 8 bases between. The DNA for the CDR3 is TGTGCCAGCAGCCAAGACGGGACACGCACAGATACGCAGTATTTT. This encodes CASSQDGTRTDTQYF.

The rearrangement uses TRBV6-4 and TRBJ2-5, with 7 bases lining up with TRBD1. The end of the DNA is better explained by TRBJ2-7, so the J call may be wrong. Germline V gene data show CDR1 as MRHNA and CDR2 as SNTAGT. This CDR3 spans 12 amino acids. CDR3 DNA: TGTGCCAGCCTCAACAGGGGCTACGAGCAGTACTTC. As protein: CASLNRGYEQYF.

The chain employs TRBV19 and TRBJ1-6; D gene ambiguous. Germline CDR1 and CDR2: LNHDA and SQIVND (reference sequence). Trimming pared 2 bases from V and 7 bases from J, leaving 12 bases between. CDR3 length equals 15 residues. The CDR3 DNA is TGTGCCAGTAGTATAAGAACAGCCAAGAATTCACCCCTCCACTTT. Its protein product is CASSIRTAKNSPLHF.

This chain links TRBV6-5 with TRBJ2-3, with 10 positions matching TRBD1. Germline trimming cut 6 bases from V and 13 bases from J; bases unmatched to any gene: 10. The CDR3 contains 13 residues. Germline V gives CDR1 MNHEY, CDR2 SVGAGI. CDR3 loop: CASRLPGQGREYF. In DNA form, the CDR3 reads TGTGCCAGCAGATTGCCGGGACAGGGGAGGGAGTATTTT.

The V gene is TRBV11-2, the J gene TRBJ2-7; 10 bases align to TRBD2. V gave up 5 bases and J gave up 1 base; unmatched junction bases: 5. Germline CDR1 and CDR2: SGHAT and FQNNGV. This CDR3 contains 15 residues. The DNA of the CDR3 is TGTGCCAGCAGCGTTAGCGGGGGGTATTCCTACGAGCAGTACTTC. Residues: CASSVSGGYSYEQYF.

J is TRBJ2-7 and V is TRBV7-9, with TRBD1 as a possible D gene (6 bases). CDR1 and CDR2 from the germline V gene are SEHNR and FQNEAQ (reference sequence). The CDR3 runs to 15 residues. The V end lost 4 bases, the J end lost 0 bases, and 13 bases lay between the germline ends. CDR3 in amino acids: CASSWGTQSSYEQYF. CDR3 DNA sequence: TGTGCCAGCAGCTGGGGGACACAGAGCTCCTACGAGCAGTACTTC.

This chain links TRBV11-3 with TRBJ2-2; perhaps TRBD1 as D (5 bases). The CDR3 contains 16 residues. Germline CDR1 and CDR2: SGHNT and YENEEA. Trimming left V 0 bases short and J 4 bases short, with 12 bases between. The CDR3 region is CASSLDPGSGTGELFF. Here the CDR3 DNA reads TGTGCCAGCAGCTTAGATCCAGGGTCGGGCACCGGGGAGCTGTTTTTT.

The V and J genes are TRBV2 and TRBJ1-1; TRBD1 might be the D (5 bases). The CDR3 loop spans 15 amino acids. Trimming removed 4 bases at V and 1 base at J, with 13 bases between. Germline CDR1 and CDR2: SNHLY and FYNNEI. As DNA, the CDR3 is TGTGCCAGCAGTGTGTATGGGCAGGGGAACACTGAAGCTTTCTTT. Protein product: CASSVYGQGNTEAFF. Filled out from reference TRBV2 and TRBJ1-1, the complete variable domain reads EPEVTQTPSHQVTQMGQEVILRCVPISNHLYFYWYRQILGQKVEFLVSFYNNEISEKSEIFDDQFSVERPDGSNFTLKIRSTKLEDSAMYFCASSVYGQGNTEAFFGQGTRLTVV.

CDR3 in amino acids: CASSDTDRGDRELFF. CDR3 bases: TGTGCCAGCAGTGACACTGACAGGGGCGACCGGGAGCTGTTTTTT. This chain connects TRBV25-1 to TRBJ2-2; 8 nucleotides line up with TRBD1. The trim removed 3 bases at V and 9 bases at J, leaving 9 bases unmatched. The CDR3 is 15 amino acids. Germline values: CDR1 MGHDK, CDR2 SYGVNS.

The chain employs TRBV23-1 and TRBJ1-3, with 7 bases lining up with TRBD1. TRBV23-1 belongs to the ORF category, with a function that is uncertain. The CDR3 runs to 16 residues. With V trimmed by 3 bases and J by 4 bases, 9 bases remained unmatched. This chain's CDR3 is CASSHLLTGVGNTIYF. DNA of the CDR3: TGCGCCAGCAGTCATTTACTTACAGGGGTAGGAAACACCATATATTTT.

J is TRBJ2-1 and V is TRBV2, with a possible D match to TRBD1 (5 bases). Trimming took 2 bases from V and 3 from J, leaving 14 bases between them. Germline-derived CDR1 and CDR2 are SNHLY and FYNNEI. The CDR3 has 16 amino acids. CDR3 residues: CASSEPVTVRYNEQFF. The CDR3 DNA reads as TGTGCCAGCAGTGAACCCGTGACAGTCCGCTACAATGAGCAGTTCTTC.